The next 23 T cell receptor beta chains were all read from a single sample in a study of blood T cell repertoires in COVID-19. TCRdb's table, derived via immunoSEQ multiplex PCR, lists solely in-frame clones and lacks some. Of 150,000 or so clones in the sample, 80% were seen once. The sequencing sample was made of PBMCs or T cells enriched from blood (not recorded which). The receptors come from a man aged 35 to 55 who had recovered from COVID-19.

The chain carries TRBV6-5 and TRBJ2-2, with 7 nucleotides matching TRBD1. After removal of 2 bases from V and 4 bases from J, the junction contained 7 bases not matched to a gene. The length of the CDR3 is 16 residues. CDR1 and CDR2 (germline): MNHEY, SVGAGI. DNA for the CDR3: TGTGCCAGCAGTTACAAAATAGGGACAGCCACCGGGGAGCTGTTTTTT. Translation gives CASSYKIGTATGELFF.

This clone was counted between two and nine times. V is TRBV25-1 and J is TRBJ1-6, with a tentative D call TRBD1 (5 bases). CDR1 and CDR2 (germline): MGHDK, SYGVNS. The CDR3 covers 14 residues. Trimming took off 6 bases at V and 4 bases at J, with 10 bases between the two ends. The chain's CDR3 is CASSTGEYNSPLHF. The DNA for the CDR3 is TGTGCCAGCAGCACGGGGGAGTATAATTCACCCCTCCACTTT.

The chain has TRBV27 and TRBJ1-1; 8 positions match TRBD1. The trim removed 4 bases at V and 0 bases at J, leaving 1 base unmatched. CDR1 is MNHEY and CDR2 is SMNVEV in the germline V gene (reference sequence). The CDR3 contains 14 residues. The CDR3 loop reads CASSSGGLNTEAFF. CDR3 nucleotides: TGTGCCAGCAGTTCAGGGGGCTTGAACACTGAAGCTTTCTTT.

This sequence joins TRBV5-1 and TRBJ2-1; the match to TRBD1 covers 9 bases. With 3 bases clipped from V and 2 bases from J, the junction kept 3 bases outside the gene matches. From germline, CDR1 is SGHRS and CDR2 YFSETQ. CDR3 length equals 15 residues. The CDR3 DNA reads TGCGCCAGCAGCTCGGGACAGGGCGCCTACAATGAGCAGTTCTTC. This sequence encodes CASSSGQGAYNEQFF. Full variable domain (rest looked up from reference TRBV5-1 and TRBJ2-1): KAGVTQTPRYLIKTRGQQVTLSCSPISGHRSVSWYQQTPGQGLQFLFEYFSETQRNKGNFPGRFSGRQFSNSRSEMNVSTLELGDSALYLCASSSGQGAYNEQFFGPGTRLTVL.

The rearrangement links TRBV30 to TRBJ1-3; D unclear. Trimming took 1 base from V and 8 from J, leaving 9 bases between them. Germline V gives CDR1 GTSNPN, CDR2 SVGIG (reference sequence). The CDR3 totals 12 residues. The CDR3 nucleotides are TGTGCCTGGAGTGCTGGGAGGGACACCATATATTTT. Translation gives CAWSAGRDTIYF.

The chain links TRBV7-3 to TRBJ2-3, with TRBD2 identical over 8 bases. The CDR3 loop spans 16 amino acids. The V segment lost 5 bases and the J segment 2 bases; nucleotides outside the gene matches: 9. CDR1 and CDR2 from the germline V gene are SGHTA and FQGTGA. In nucleotides, the CDR3 is TGTGCCAGCAGCCCAGGGTGGCGGGGGGCCACAGATACGCAGTATTTT. Translating gives CASSPGWRGATDTQYF.

The chain couples TRBV9 to TRBJ1-2; 8 bases are shared with TRBD1. The J segment lost 7 bases and the V segment lost 2 bases, leaving 7 bases of the junction unmatched. The CDR3 length is 14 residues. Germline-derived CDR1 and CDR2 are SGDLS and YYNGEE. CDR3 protein: CASSVADRDVGYTF. DNA for the CDR3: TGTGCCAGCAGCGTCGCGGACAGGGATGTTGGCTACACCTTC.

The chain has TRBV9 and TRBJ2-1; 7 nucleotides agree with TRBD2. Trimming removed 3 bases from V and 0 bases from J; junction bases left unmatched: 12. CDR1 is SGDLS, CDR2 YYNGEE, per germline. CDR3 length: 18 amino acids. This chain's CDR3 is CASSAYSSGGSSYNEQFF. The CDR3 DNA follows: TGTGCCAGCAGCGCCTATTCTTCGGGGGGTAGCTCCTACAATGAGCAGTTCTTC.

The chain links TRBV6-5 to TRBJ1-5, with unresolved D. The CDR3 spans 14 residues. V gave up 9 bases and J gave up 4 bases, with 16 bases separating them. Per the germline V gene, CDR1 is MNHEY and CDR2 is SVGAGI. The CDR3 nucleotides are TGTGCCAGTGGTCAGCAATCGGGTAATCAGCCCCAGCATTTT. This sequence encodes CASGQQSGNQPQHF.

This chain connects TRBV6-5 to TRBJ1-2; D may be TRBD1 (5 bases). Trimming shortened V by 4 bases and J by 5 bases, and 14 bases separated the two germline ends. This CDR3 contains 14 residues. Germline lookup yields CDR1 MNHEY and CDR2 SVGAGI. DNA for the CDR3: TGTGCCAGCAGTTCCGGGACTGTAGTATATGGCTACACCTTC. Translated, it gives CASSSGTVVYGYTF.

The chain carries TRBV6-5 and TRBJ1-2; 9 bases are a match to TRBD1. CDR3 length: 14 amino acids. The ends lost 6 bases at V and 7 bases at J; junction bases unmatched: 9. Germline-derived CDR1 and CDR2 are MNHEY and SVGAGI. The CDR3 nucleotides are TGTGCCAGCAGACAACAGGGGGCCCTAGGTGGCTACACCTTC. Its protein product is CASRQQGALGGYTF.

This clone was detected only a few times. The chain is built from TRBV6-5 and TRBJ1-2; the match to TRBD1 covers 9 bases. The CDR3 contains 14 residues. Germline loops: CDR1 MNHEY, CDR2 SVGAGI. V lost 7 bases to trimming and J lost 4 bases; unmatched junction nucleotides: 7. The CDR3 region is CASTDRDRAYGYTF. CDR3 coding DNA: TGTGCCAGCACCGACCGGGACAGGGCCTATGGCTACACCTTC.

The DNA for the CDR3 is TGTGCCAGCAGCTGGCAAAGGGGCACTGAAGCTTTCTTT. Protein: CASSWQRGTEAFF. The V gene is TRBV5-6, the J gene TRBJ1-1; TRBD1 might be the D (5 bases). Germline-derived CDR1 and CDR2 are SGHDT and YYEEEE. The CDR3 is 13 residues long. Trimming shortened V by 3 bases and J by 4 bases, and 10 bases separated the two germline ends.

J is TRBJ2-6 and V is TRBV2, with D unclear. The CDR3 contains 15 residues. Looked up from germline, CDR1 is SNHLY and CDR2 is FYNNEI. Trimming took off 6 bases at V and 0 bases at J, with 9 bases between the two ends. CDR3 sequence reads: CASRKDNSGANVLTF. CDR3 in DNA: TGTGCCAGCAGGAAAGACAACTCTGGGGCCAACGTCCTGACTTTC.

V usage is TRBV2 and J usage is TRBJ1-3; 7 bases fit TRBD1. The germline V gene encodes CDR1 SNHLY and CDR2 FYNNEI. The CDR3 contains 15 residues. The trim removed 5 bases at V and 5 bases at J, leaving 9 bases unmatched. The CDR3 here is CASSQDREIRNTIYF. The CDR3 nucleotides read TGTGCCAGCAGTCAAGACAGGGAAATCAGAAACACCATATATTTT.

This clone was observed a handful of times. CDR3 sequence (DNA): TGTGCCAGCAGCTTAGCCTACCTGGGGGGAAAAGAGACCCAGTACTTC. Its protein product is CASSLAYLGGKETQYF. This rearrangement joins TRBV7-8 to TRBJ2-5, with a weak D call TRBD2 (6 bases). Per germline, CDR1 SGHVS and CDR2 FQNEAQ. V lost 0 bases, J lost 3 bases, and 14 bases lay in between. The CDR3 loop spans 16 amino acids.

This clone was counted between two and nine times. The rearrangement uses TRBV5-1 and TRBJ1-2; D is uncertain. CDR1 is SGHRS, CDR2 YFSETQ, per germline. The germline V and J ends were trimmed by 0 bases and 6 bases, with 6 bases remaining between them. This CDR3 comprises 12 residues. CDR3 bases: TGCGCCAGCAGCTTGGAACAGAATGGCTACACCTTC. Protein product: CASSLEQNGYTF.

The chain uses TRBV19 and TRBJ1-6; the match to TRBD1 covers 7 bases. This CDR3 spans 17 amino acids. CDR1 LNHDA and CDR2 SQIVND come from the germline V gene (reference sequence). V trimming: 5 bases; J trimming: 2 bases; junction bases outside the gene matches: 9. The CDR3 sequence: CASSVDGTEAYNSPLHF. CDR3 DNA sequence: TGTGCCAGTAGTGTTGACGGGACAGAGGCCTATAATTCACCCCTCCACTTT.

V is TRBV6-1 and J is TRBJ1-6; D not resolved. The CDR3 covers 15 residues. Germline assignment: CDR1 MNHNS and CDR2 SASEGT. Between the trimmed V and J ends, which lost 3 bases and 9 bases, there was a span of 15 bases. The CDR3 nucleotides read TGTGCCAGCAGTGAGCCGGGATCCATGGTTTCACCCCTCCACTTT. This gives the protein CASSEPGSMVSPLHF.

CDR3 loop: CASSYSRDRLLQPQHF. The CDR3 bases are TGTGCCAGTAGCTACTCAAGGGACAGGCTGCTTCAGCCCCAGCATTTT. V is TRBV19 and J is TRBJ1-5, with TRBD1 matching 8 bases. Germline loops: CDR1 LNHDA, CDR2 SQIVND (reference sequence). This CDR3 is built from 16 residues. J lost 6 bases, V lost 6 bases, and 13 bases had no gene match.

About this clone itself: A junction end diverges from the germline sequence, so it may reflect a read error. The chain is built from TRBV5-6 and TRBJ1-4, with a tentative D call TRBD1 (5 bases). The V gene's germline CDR1 is SGHDT and CDR2 YYEEEE. CDR3 length: 11 residues. The CDR3 loop is CASIVWGGPIF. The CDR3 coding sequence is TGTGCCAGCATCGTATGGGGGGGACCGATTTTT.

V usage is TRBV18 and J usage is TRBJ2-3; no clear D. Trimming removed 4 bases at V and 0 bases at J, with 17 bases between. The CDR3 is 17 residues long. CDR1 is KGHSH and CDR2 is LQKENI in the germline V gene. The CDR3 region is CASSQPQQSMSTDTQYF. The CDR3 nucleotides read TGTGCCAGCTCACAACCTCAACAGTCAATGAGCACAGATACGCAGTATTTT.

This clone was detected only once. The V gene is TRBV29-1, the J gene TRBJ1-1; 7 bases map to TRBD1. The CDR3 runs to 12 residues. Trimming at V came to 7 bases and at J to 5 bases, leaving 7 bases not matched to a gene. Germline V gene lookup returns CDR1 SQVTM and CDR2 ANQGSEA. The CDR3 is CSGTGARTEAFF. The CDR3 region has the DNA TGCAGCGGCACAGGGGCTAGAACTGAAGCTTTCTTT. The full variable domain, in which reference TRBV29-1 and TRBJ1-1 provide the parts outside the CDR3, is SAVISQKPSRDICQRGTSLTIQCQVDSQVTMMFWYRQQPGQSLTLIATANQGSEATYESGFVIDKFPISRPNLTFSTLTVSNMSPEDSSIYLCSGTGARTEAFFGQGTRLTVV.